The rows below give T cell receptor beta chains drawn from one sample of a study of blood T cell repertoires in COVID-19. Here immunoSEQ multiplex PCR was the method, and the copy in TCRdb shows in-frame clones only, minus some. The sample consists of 200,000 to 300,000 clones, approximately 86% of them appearing once. Sequences were obtained from PBMCs or T cells enriched from blood (not recorded which). The receptors here all came from a woman in her 40s with acute COVID-19. Each CDR3 is given with its conserved first and last residue. The D gene is left open where the match is weak. Rows may omit the clone size; those that give it use once, few, many or a size class.

abundance	j_gene	v_gene	d_gene	len	CDR3nt	CDR3aa
-	TRBJ2-1	TRBV5-1	-	14	TGCGCCAGCAGGGCCGAAGGGGGCTACAATGAGCAGTTCTTC	CASRAEGGYNEQFF
-	TRBJ1-1	TRBV7-8	-	14	TGTGCCAGCAGCCCTGGGACTGTGAACACTGAAGCTTTCTTT	CASSPGTVNTEAFF
-	TRBJ2-1	TRBV5-1	TRBD2	18	TGCGCCAGCTACGCGGCTAGCGGGAGGATTAGCTCCTACAATGAGCAGTTCTTC	CASYAASGRISSYNEQFF
-	TRBJ2-1	TRBV5-1	-	15	TGCGCCAGCAGTTCCGGGACTGCCCCCTACAATGAGCAGTTCTTC	CASSSGTAPYNEQFF
-	TRBJ2-5	TRBV3-1/TRBV3-2	-	13	TGTGCCAGCAGCCACGGGACACAAGAGACCCAGTACTTC	CASSHGTQETQYF
-	TRBJ2-1	TRBV5-1	-	14	TGCGCCAGCAGCTTGGAAACAGGGACGGATGAGCAGTTCTTC	CASSLETGTDEQFF
once	TRBJ2-5	TRBV24-1	-	18	TGTGCCACCAGTGATATTGGGGGTAAACAGGGTAGCCAAGAGACCCAGTACTTC	CATSDIGGKQGSQETQYF
-	TRBJ2-3	TRBV24-1	TRBD1	18	TGTGCCACCAGTGATATCTCCCGGGACAGGGATAGCACAGATACGCAGTATTTT	CATSDISRDRDSTDTQYF
-	TRBJ1-2	TRBV19	TRBD1	16	TGTGCCAGTAGTACGGGGAAACAGGGGGCGAAGTATGGCTACACCTTC	CASSTGKQGAKYGYTF
-	TRBJ1-2	TRBV5-1	TRBD1	15	TGCGCCAGCAGCGAAACGACAGGGGAAGACTATGGCTACACCTTC	CASSETTGEDYGYTF
-	TRBJ2-5	TRBV24-1	-	12	TGTGCCACCAGTGATATGGCAGAGACCCAGTACTTC	CATSDMAETQYF
-	TRBJ2-7	TRBV6-4	TRBD2	16	TGTGCCAGCATAGGGACTAGCGGTGCAACTACCTACGAGCAGTACTTC	CASIGTSGATTYEQYF
once	TRBJ2-1	TRBV24-1	-	15	TGTGCCACCAGGGGGGGGCTAGCGGACTACAATGAGCAGTTCTTC	CATRGGLADYNEQFF
-	TRBJ1-3	TRBV5-1	TRBD1	15	TGCGCCAGCAGCACCCGGACAGGGGCTGGAAACACCATATATTTT	CASSTRTGAGNTIYF
-	TRBJ2-7	TRBV11-2	-	14	TGTGCCAGCAGCTTATACGGAGACTCCTACGAGCAGTACTTC	CASSLYGDSYEQYF
-	TRBJ2-6	TRBV6-5	-	16	TGTGCCAGCAGTTACTCGAGGCCGTCTGGGGCCAACGTCCTGACTTTC	CASSYSRPSGANVLTF
-	TRBJ2-2	TRBV25-1	-	12	TGTGCCAGCAGTAGCGGGACCGGGGAGCTGTTTTTT	CASSSGTGELFF
-	TRBJ2-1	TRBV24-1	TRBD2	14	TGTGCCACCAGTGGAAGCGGGAGGGCCGGGGAGCAGTTCTTC	CATSGSGRAGEQFF
-	TRBJ1-2	TRBV11-2	TRBD1	16	TGTGCCAGCAGAAAGACAGGGGCCAGGGTTACAGATGGCTACACCTTC	CASRKTGARVTDGYTF
-	TRBJ2-7	TRBV5-1	TRBD2	15	TGCGCCAGCAGCTTGTGGGGCGGGAGGGAAAACGAGCAGTACTTC	CASSLWGGRENEQYF
-	TRBJ2-7	TRBV13	TRBD2	16	TGTGCCAGCAGCCCGCGCCAACTAGCGGGAGGCCACGAGCAGTACTTC	CASSPRQLAGGHEQYF
-	TRBJ2-7	TRBV4-1	TRBD2	15	TGCGCCAGCAGCCTGCTTGGAGCGGGAGGGTACGAGCAGTACTTC	CASSLLGAGGYEQYF
-	TRBJ2-1	TRBV5-1	TRBD2	15	TGCGCCAGCAGCACAGCCGGGACTAGCGACAATGAGCAGTTCTTC	CASSTAGTSDNEQFF
-	TRBJ1-4	TRBV18	TRBD1	15	TGTGCCAGCTCACAACAGACAGGGAAGGGTGAAAAACTGTTTTTT	CASSQQTGKGEKLFF
-	TRBJ1-3	TRBV5-1	TRBD1	15	TGCGCCAGCAGGAATACCGGGACAGATGGAAACACCATATATTTT	CASRNTGTDGNTIYF
-	TRBJ1-2	TRBV19	TRBD1	14	TGTGCCAGTAGTAAGGGGACAGCCGCCTATGGCTACACCTTC	CASSKGTAAYGYTF
-	TRBJ2-7	TRBV7-2	TRBD1	14	TGTGCCAGCAGCTTAAACAGGGGTTCCCACGAGCAGTACTTC	CASSLNRGSHEQYF
-	TRBJ1-3	TRBV6-5	-	15	TGTGCCAGCAGTTACTCGAGACACCAAGGAAACACCATATATTTT	CASSYSRHQGNTIYF
-	TRBJ1-1	TRBV4-2	TRBD1	15	TGTGCCAGCAGCCCCCACCGGGACAGGGGGACTGAAGCTTTCTTT	CASSPHRDRGTEAFF
-	TRBJ2-7	TRBV12-5	TRBD1	15	TGTGCTAGTGGTTTGGCCCGACAGGGTGGGGTCGAGCAGTACTTC	CASGLARQGGVEQYF
once	TRBJ2-2	TRBV9	-	15	TGTGCCAGCAGCGTAACCGCGGGAACCACCGGGGAGCTGTTTTTT	CASSVTAGTTGELFF